This T cell receptor beta chain was documented in a study of radiation and T cells in renal cell carcinoma. Sequenced by immunoSEQ multiplex PCR; TCRdb stores in-frame clones only, minus some. The repertoire holds 13,000 to 15,000 clones, with approximately 50% as singletons. The treatment is: treatment-naive control, cytoreductive nephrectomy. As concerns this clone: Its antigen is currently unknown.

Study-wide points: Tumor samples were small regions of around 1 g.

The germline V and J ends were trimmed by 0 bases and 5 bases, with 15 bases remaining between them. Germline CDR1 is SGHNT and CDR2 is YYREEE (reference sequence). The CDR3 sequence is 16 residues long. The clonotype was recovered from a man aged 50 to 60 with renal cell carcinoma. The chain links TRBV5-4 to TRBJ2-4; perhaps D is TRBD1 or TRBD2 (7 bases each). Sample: tumor tissue, taken from a patient whose treatment was nephrectomy without radiotherapy. CDR3 in DNA: TGTGCCAGCAGCTTGGCGACAGGGAGGGTCCAAAACATTCAGTACTTC. Its translation: CASSLATGRVQNIQYF.